A selection of T cell receptor beta chains follows, all from one sample in a study of blood T cell repertoires in COVID-19. The assay was immunoSEQ multiplex PCR, and TCRdb's table has in-frame clones only and misses some. Of around 23,000 clones detected, about 72% appear once; the ten largest clones hold roughly 43%. The specimen was peripheral blood. The receptors here all came from a woman at least 80 years old with acute or convalescent COVID-19. CDR3s include the opening cysteine and the closing phenylalanine or tryptophan. A D gene is named only where the DNA matches it firmly. The listing skips clone size in some rows; elsewhere it reads once, few, many or a size class.

v_call,clone_size,j_call,d_call,cdr3_nt,cdr3_aa
TRBV2,-,TRBJ2-7,TRBD1,TGTGCCAGCAAACCCCGACAGGGCCCCTACGAGCAGTACTTC,CASKPRQGPYEQYF
TRBV5-1,-,TRBJ1-3,-,TGCGCCAGCAGCTTGGACCCAGTCTCTGGAAACACCATATATTTT,CASSLDPVSGNTIYF
TRBV4-2,-,TRBJ2-3,TRBD1,TGTGCCAGCAGCCAAGTGGGACAGGGGCAAGATACGCAGTATTTT,CASSQVGQGQDTQYF
TRBV6-1,-,TRBJ1-3,TRBD1,TGTGCCAGCAGTCGGGGGACAGGGTTTGGAAACACCATATATTTT,CASSRGTGFGNTIYF
TRBV7-6,once,TRBJ1-2,-,TGTGCCAGCAGCTTAGGAGGACAGACAACGGATGGCTACACCTTC,CASSLGGQTTDGYTF
TRBV5-6,-,TRBJ2-7,TRBD2,TGTGCCAGCAGAGGGCGGGAGAGCGAGCAGTACTTC,CASRGRESEQYF
TRBV18,-,TRBJ1-2,-,TGTGCCAGCTCACCTCTAGGGGGAGGCTACACCTTC,CASSPLGGGYTF
TRBV6-1,-,TRBJ2-3,-,TGTGCCAGCAGTTTCGACAGTATCTCGAATACGCAGTATTTT,CASSFDSISNTQYF
TRBV19,-,TRBJ1-1,-,TGTGCCAGTAGTCAGCAGGGGAACACTGAAGCTTTCTTT,CASSQQGNTEAFF
TRBV10-3,once,TRBJ1-1,-,TGTGCCATCAGTGACCCCGGGGGGCGAGAAACTGAAGCTTTCTTT,CAISDPGGRETEAFF
TRBV9,-,TRBJ2-1,TRBD2,TGTGCCAGCAGCTCCCTGGACAGCGGGAGATACAATGAGCAGTTCTTC,CASSSLDSGRYNEQFF
TRBV7-9,medium-sized,TRBJ1-3,TRBD1,TGTGCCAGCAGCTACCAGGGACAGGGGAACACCATATATTTT,CASSYQGQGNTIYF
TRBV5-1,-,TRBJ1-2,TRBD1,TGCGCCAGCAGCTTGGTACAGGGGGCGAGGTATGGCTACACCTTC,CASSLVQGARYGYTF
TRBV2,few,TRBJ2-5,TRBD1,TGTGCCAGCAGCAACACAGGGGGCGCGTTAAAGACCCAGTACTTC,CASSNTGGALKTQYF
TRBV29-1,-,TRBJ1-1,-,TGCAGCGTCGAAGGTCTTAGTTTCGGTGAAGCTTTCTTT,CSVEGLSFGEAFF
TRBV6-5,-,TRBJ2-1,-,TGTGCCAGCACGCCAAGAGGCTACAATGAGCAGTTCTTC,CASTPRGYNEQFF
TRBV6-1,many,TRBJ2-7,-,TGTGCCAGCAGTGAACAGGGAAACGAGCAGTACTTC,CASSEQGNEQYF
TRBV7-8,-,TRBJ1-1,-,TGTGCCAGCACCCTAGCCGGGATTAATACTGAAGCTTTCTTT,CASTLAGINTEAFF
TRBV3-1/TRBV3-2,once,TRBJ2-7,TRBD2,TGTGCCAGCAGCCAAGATGACTTAGCGGGAGGGGACGAGCAGTACTTC,CASSQDDLAGGDEQYF
TRBV28,-,TRBJ2-5,TRBD2,TGTGCCAGCAGTGACGGGACTACCTTAGAGACCCAGTACTTC,CASSDGTTLETQYF
TRBV30,-,TRBJ1-6,TRBD1,TGTGCCTGGAGTCGAAGGACAGGGGCCCGCTATAATTCACCCCTCCACTTT,CAWSRRTGARYNSPLHF
TRBV7-6,-,TRBJ1-2,TRBD1,TGTGCCAGCAGCCTAGCCGGGACAGACAACTATGGCTACACCTTC,CASSLAGTDNYGYTF
TRBV4-1,-,TRBJ2-5,TRBD2,TGCGCCAGCAGCCAAAGAGGGATAGCGGGGGGGCAAGAGACCCAGTACTTC,CASSQRGIAGGQETQYF
TRBV21-1,-,TRBJ2-7,-,TGTGCCAGCAGCCGGGGTAGGGACAGGGGGGTTAGCTTGTTAGGGGAGCAGTACTTC,CASSRGRDRGVSLLGEQYF
TRBV19,-,TRBJ1-6,-,TGTGCCAGTAGTTTAATCTCCTATAATTCACCCCTCCACTTT,CASSLISYNSPLHF
TRBV5-1,-,TRBJ2-7,TRBD1,TGCGCCAGCAGCTTCTCGGCAGGGGGCGACGAGCAGTACTTC,CASSFSAGGDEQYF
TRBV11-2,once,TRBJ2-2,-,TGTGCCAGCAGCTCCCTCCAGAGACATTCGAACACCGGGGAGCTGTTTTTT,CASSSLQRHSNTGELFF
TRBV7-2,few,TRBJ2-1,TRBD2,TGTGCCAGCAGCTATATAGCGGGAGGGTACAATGAGCAGTTCTTC,CASSYIAGGYNEQFF
TRBV7-2,few,TRBJ2-3,TRBD2,TGTGCCAGCAGATCTATCAGCGGGGTCGGGCCAGATACGCAGTATTTT,CASRSISGVGPDTQYF
TRBV6-4,-,TRBJ2-3,TRBD2,TGTGCCAGCAGTATCGCGGGAGCCTCCACAGATACGCAGTATTTT,CASSIAGASTDTQYF
TRBV7-9,-,TRBJ2-7,-,TGTGCCAGCAGCTCCCCTCCGGGGAGCGAGCAGTACTTC,CASSSPPGSEQYF
TRBV30,-,TRBJ1-2,TRBD1,TGTGCCTGGGGTATCGGGACAGGGAGAGGATACACCTTC,CAWGIGTGRGYTF
TRBV7-2,-,TRBJ1-2,-,TGTGCCAGCAGCTTAGGACAGCCCTCTCCTGGGGCTGGTAGTGGCTACACCTTC,CASSLGQPSPGAGSGYTF
TRBV7-9,-,TRBJ2-1,-,TGTGCCAGCAGCTTAGTTCTACTTCCCTACAATGAGCAGTTCTTC,CASSLVLLPYNEQFF
TRBV2,-,TRBJ1-5,-,TGTGCCAGCAGTATCAGGGCCAATCAGCCCCAGCATTTT,CASSIRANQPQHF
TRBV19,-,TRBJ1-2,-,TGTGCCAGTACCCTATGGGGCACCGCAAACTATGGCTACACCTTC,CASTLWGTANYGYTF
TRBV18,-,TRBJ1-1,-,TGTGCCAGCTCTGCCCGTGGGGGGGACACTGAAGCTTTCTTT,CASSARGGDTEAFF
TRBV4-3,once,TRBJ2-3,-,TGCGCCAGCAGCCTCGGGTTGGTCTCAAGAGCCACAGATACGCAGTATTTT,CASSLGLVSRATDTQYF
TRBV24-1,-,TRBJ1-5,-,TGTGCCACCAGTGAATCCGGGGATGGGTATCGACCCCAGCATTTT,CATSESGDGYRPQHF
TRBV5-1,-,TRBJ2-1,TRBD1,TGCGCCAGCAGCTTGGGGGACAGATACAATGAGCAGTTCTTC,CASSLGDRYNEQFF
TRBV5-4,-,TRBJ2-6,-,TGTGCCAGCAGCCTGGGACTGCCTGTGGGTGGGGCCAACGTCCTGACTTTC,CASSLGLPVGGANVLTF
TRBV28,-,TRBJ2-7,-,TGTGCCAGCAGTTTTAACAACAGGCGCTCCTACGAGCAGTACTTC,CASSFNNRRSYEQYF
TRBV9,-,TRBJ2-7,TRBD2,TGTGCCAGCAGCCCAGGGACTAGCGGCTACGAGCAGTACTTC,CASSPGTSGYEQYF
TRBV2,-,TRBJ1-4,-,TGTGCCAGCATTTCCTCGGGGTCAACTAATGAAAAACTGTTTTTT,CASISSGSTNEKLFF
TRBV7-9,once,TRBJ1-6,-,TGTGCCAGCAGCTCAGGGTTGCAGGGAACGGAACCCCTCCACTTT,CASSSGLQGTEPLHF
TRBV30,-,TRBJ2-5,-,TGTGCCTGGGGAACCGGGACTTCCGGGGGAGAGACCCAGTACTTC,CAWGTGTSGGETQYF
TRBV5-1,-,TRBJ2-7,TRBD2,TGCGCCAGCAGCCCTAACCCCCCTAGCGGACGCACCTACGAGCAGTACTTC,CASSPNPPSGRTYEQYF
TRBV7-2,-,TRBJ2-1,-,TGTGCCAGCAGCTTAACAGTATTTGAGCAGTTCTTC,CASSLTVFEQFF
TRBV7-2,once,TRBJ2-5,-,TGTGCCAGCAGCTTGGGTCAGGCGTACCAAGAGACCCAGTACTTC,CASSLGQAYQETQYF
TRBV13,-,TRBJ1-2,-,TGTGCCAGCAGCTTATTCCGCGCAGGATCTGGCTATGGCTACACCTTC,CASSLFRAGSGYGYTF
TRBV7-3,many,TRBJ2-1,TRBD1,TGTGCCAGCAGCTACGGACAGGGGGAAAGCAATGAGCAGTTCTTC,CASSYGQGESNEQFF
TRBV5-1,-,TRBJ1-6,TRBD1,TGCGCCAGCAGCATTGGGACAGTAGATAATTCACCCCTCCACTTT,CASSIGTVDNSPLHF
TRBV5-1,-,TRBJ2-7,TRBD1,TGCGCCAGCACCCTGCAGGGGACAGACGAGCAGTACTTC,CASTLQGTDEQYF
TRBV4-1,few,TRBJ2-5,TRBD1,TGCGCCAGCAGCAGAGGACAGGGTTCGAGAGAGACCCAGTACTTC,CASSRGQGSRETQYF
TRBV3-1/TRBV3-2,-,TRBJ1-1,-,TGTGCCAGCAGCTCATGGGAGACCGTATCTGAAGCTTTCTTT,CASSSWETVSEAFF
TRBV19,-,TRBJ2-3,-,TGTGCCAGTAGTATAGATCTGGACAGCTTTTCCACAGATACGCAGTATTTT,CASSIDLDSFSTDTQYF
TRBV7-2,few,TRBJ1-5,TRBD1,TGTGCCAGCGCGGGACAGGGCAATCAGCCCCAGCATTTT,CASAGQGNQPQHF